This paragraph reports one TCR beta chain. The primer mix had 60 Vbeta and 13 Jbeta primers. Method: immunoSEQ multiplex PCR; TCRdb's copy keeps in-frame clones and lacks some. The repertoire holds over 120,000 clones, with almost 85% as singletons. The sample comes from a study of cytomegalovirus exposure and HLA in healthy donors. Trimming left V 1 base short and J 4 bases short, with 7 bases between. Germline CDR1 SEHNR, CDR2 FQNEAQ (reference sequence). This CDR3 spans 14 amino acids. The receptor was isolated from a man aged 25-45 years in good health and CMV-seropositive. Material: PBMCs. The genes are TRBV7-9 and TRBJ1-4, with D possibly matching TRBD1 (5 bases). The CDR3 is CASSLDRNNEKLFF. The CDR3 DNA sequence: TGTGCCAGCAGCTTAGACAGGAATAATGAAAAACTGTTTTTT.